These T cell receptor beta chains were read from a single sample in a study of OX40 agonist ivuxolimab in advanced cancers. Here immunoSEQ multiplex PCR was the method, and the copy in TCRdb shows in-frame clones only, minus some. The table records 65,000 to 85,000 clones, around four fifths of them present only once. This specimen consisted of CD4+ or CD8+ T cells sorted from blood, obtained in a trial of the OX40 agonist ivuxolimab. These receptors all come from an adult with an advanced solid tumor such as melanoma, head and neck, liver or kidney cancer. Both conserved end residues are part of each CDR3. The D gene is left open where the match is weak. Clone size appears in some rows only: once, few, many, or a class for an expanded clone.

v_gene	j_gene	d_gene	abundance	CDR3nt	CDR3aa
TRBV28	TRBJ1-6	.	few	TGTGCCGCAACAGGAGTTTTGTATCCCCTCCACTTT	CAATGVLYPLHF
TRBV11-3	TRBJ2-7	.	.	TGTGCCAGCAGCCCCGGGCAGGGAGCAGTCTACGAGCAGTACTTC	CASSPGQGAVYEQYF
TRBV4-2	TRBJ1-2	.	.	TGTGCCAGCAGCCAAGTTAGTGGACCCAACTATGGCTACACCTTC	CASSQVSGPNYGYTF
TRBV21-1	TRBJ1-2	.	.	TGTGCCAGCAGCAAACCCCACGGACGCGCAGACAGGGCCCCTAACTATGGCTACACCTTC	CASSKPHGRADRAPNYGYTF
TRBV5-1	TRBJ1-2	.	.	TGCGCCAGCAGCTTGGATGACGAAACTGGGGGCTACACCTTC	CASSLDDETGGYTF
TRBV7-2	TRBJ2-2	.	once	TGTGCCAGCAGCCCGACGGTGGGCCGGTGGACCGGGGAGCTGTTTTTT	CASSPTVGRWTGELFF
TRBV14	TRBJ2-1	TRBD2	.	TGTGCCAGCAGCTTACTAGCGGGGGGTGGCAATGAGCAGTTCTTC	CASSLLAGGGNEQFF
TRBV19	TRBJ2-2	.	.	TGTGCCAGTAGGGCAGGGAACACCGGGGAGCTGTTTTTT	CASRAGNTGELFF
TRBV5-1	TRBJ2-1	.	.	TGCGCCAGCAGCTTGGATCCGAGCAGTGAGCAGTTCTTC	CASSLDPSSEQFF
TRBV28	TRBJ1-6	TRBD1	few	TGTGCCAGCAGTCCGACGGGACAGGGCCTCCACTTT	CASSPTGQGLHF
TRBV18	TRBJ2-7	.	few	TGTGCCAGCTCACCCGGGACTGAGTCCTACGAGCAGTACTTC	CASSPGTESYEQYF
TRBV30	TRBJ2-7	.	.	TGTGCCTGGAGTGGGGGGGCCTACGAGCAGTACTTC	CAWSGGAYEQYF
TRBV7-8	TRBJ1-4	.	.	TGTGCCAGCAGCTCCGTTCCTGAAAAACTGTTTTTT	CASSSVPEKLFF
TRBV28	TRBJ2-3	.	.	TGTGCCAGCAGTTTAAAATATACGCAGTATTTT	CASSLKYTQYF
TRBV27	TRBJ1-4	.	.	TGTGCCAGTAAAACGGCAGAAACAAAACTGTTTTTT	CASKTAETKLFF
TRBV10-2	TRBJ2-3	.	.	TGCGCCAGCAGTGTACAGCCAGATACGCAGTATTTT	CASSVQPDTQYF
TRBV7-8	TRBJ2-7	TRBD2	.	TGTGGTGCCGGTCCTAGCGGTTCCTACGAGCAGTACTTC	CGAGPSGSYEQYF
TRBV28	TRBJ1-1	.	.	TGTGCCAGCAGTTTTAGGAATCGGGTCTCCCACACTGAAGCTTTCTTT	CASSFRNRVSHTEAFF
TRBV9	TRBJ2-2	TRBD2	.	TGTGCCAGCAGTTTTGCTGCGGGGGGGCCGAGGAACACCGGGGAGCTGTTTTTT	CASSFAAGGPRNTGELFF